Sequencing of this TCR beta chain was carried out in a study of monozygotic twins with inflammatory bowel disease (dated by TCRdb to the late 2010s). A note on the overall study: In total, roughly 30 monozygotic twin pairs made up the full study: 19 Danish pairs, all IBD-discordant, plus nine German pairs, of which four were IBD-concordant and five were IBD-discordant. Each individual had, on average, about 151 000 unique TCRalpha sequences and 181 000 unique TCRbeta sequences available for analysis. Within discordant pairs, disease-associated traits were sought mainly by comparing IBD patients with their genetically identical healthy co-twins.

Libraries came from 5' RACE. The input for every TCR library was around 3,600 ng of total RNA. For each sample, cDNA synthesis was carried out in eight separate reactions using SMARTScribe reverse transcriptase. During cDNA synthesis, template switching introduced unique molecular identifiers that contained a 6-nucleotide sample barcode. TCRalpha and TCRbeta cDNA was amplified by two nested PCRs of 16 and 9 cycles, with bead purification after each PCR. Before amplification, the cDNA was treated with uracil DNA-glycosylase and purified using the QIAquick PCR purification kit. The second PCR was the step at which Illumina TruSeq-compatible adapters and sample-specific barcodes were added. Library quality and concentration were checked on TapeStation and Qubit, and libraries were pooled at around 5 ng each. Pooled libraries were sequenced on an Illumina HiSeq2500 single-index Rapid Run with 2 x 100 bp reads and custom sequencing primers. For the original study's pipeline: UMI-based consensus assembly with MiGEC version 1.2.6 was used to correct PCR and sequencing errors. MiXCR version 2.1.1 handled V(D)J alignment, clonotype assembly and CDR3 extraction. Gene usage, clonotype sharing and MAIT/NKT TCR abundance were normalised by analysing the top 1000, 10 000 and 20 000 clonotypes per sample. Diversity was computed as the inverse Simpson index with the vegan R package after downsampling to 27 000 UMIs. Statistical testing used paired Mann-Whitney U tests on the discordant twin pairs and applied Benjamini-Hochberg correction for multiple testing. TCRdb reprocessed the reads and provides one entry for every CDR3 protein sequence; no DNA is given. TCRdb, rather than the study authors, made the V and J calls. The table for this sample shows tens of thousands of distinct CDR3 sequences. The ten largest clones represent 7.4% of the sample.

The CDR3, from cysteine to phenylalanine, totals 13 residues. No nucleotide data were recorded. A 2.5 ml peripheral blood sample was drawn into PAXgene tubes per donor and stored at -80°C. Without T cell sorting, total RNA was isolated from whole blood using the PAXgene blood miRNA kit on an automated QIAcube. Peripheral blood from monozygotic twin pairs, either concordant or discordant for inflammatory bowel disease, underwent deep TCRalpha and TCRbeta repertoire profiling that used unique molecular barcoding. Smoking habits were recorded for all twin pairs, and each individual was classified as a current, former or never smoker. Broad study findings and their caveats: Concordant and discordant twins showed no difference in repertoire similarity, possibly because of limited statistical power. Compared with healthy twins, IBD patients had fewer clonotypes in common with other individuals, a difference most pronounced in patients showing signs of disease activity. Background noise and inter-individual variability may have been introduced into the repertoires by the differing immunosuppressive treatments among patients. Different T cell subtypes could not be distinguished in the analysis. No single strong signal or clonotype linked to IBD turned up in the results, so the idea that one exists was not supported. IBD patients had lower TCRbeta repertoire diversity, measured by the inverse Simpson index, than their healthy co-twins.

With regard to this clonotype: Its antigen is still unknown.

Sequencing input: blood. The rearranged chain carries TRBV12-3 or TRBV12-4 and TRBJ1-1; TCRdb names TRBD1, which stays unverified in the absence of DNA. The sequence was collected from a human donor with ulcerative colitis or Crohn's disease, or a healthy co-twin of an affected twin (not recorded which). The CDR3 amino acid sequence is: CASSFLIGGAAFF.